This T cell receptor (beta chain) derives from a study of cytomegalovirus exposure and HLA in healthy donors. Regarding the study as a whole: It was approximately 170 TCR beta chains that were listed as cytomegalovirus-associated. In a later analysis, compared with equally common non-associated chains, HLA-associated beta chains were more expanded. Three chains linked to CMV were shown in vitro to be specific for CMV antigens.

The PCR had 60 Vbeta and 13 Jbeta primers. Method: immunoSEQ multiplex PCR; TCRdb's copy keeps in-frame clones and lacks some. Of under 95,000 clones in the sample, more than 75% were seen once. The CDR3 has 13 residues. On this clone itself: Its target is unknown.

The origin of this receptor is a man aged 25-40 years in good health and CMV-seropositive. The rearrangement joins TRBV21-1 to TRBJ2-5; the table's D call of TRBD2 was not tested on the DNA. TRBV21-1 is listed as a pseudogene. The source material was PBMCs. As DNA, the CDR3 is TGTGCCACCAATAGACTAGCAGGGGAGACCCAGTACTTC. Amino acids: CATNRLAGETQYF.